This T cell receptor (beta chain) comes out of a study of CD8 T cells in ankylosing spondylitis. Study-level results: Certain motif variants had earlier appeared in reactive arthritis synovial fluid and blood. Significant enrichment of disease-linked clones was reportedly seen in matched ankylosing spondylitis synovial fluid. Roughly eight highly homologous variants made up a TCR beta motif, and this motif appeared characteristic of ankylosing spondylitis blood.

Note on this clonotype: Antigen: not known.

Quantitative 5'-RACE with molecular barcodes was used to make the TCR beta libraries. TCRdb used MiXCR to reprocess the 5' RACE reads, holding one entry per CDR3 protein. Among about 260,000 distinct CDR3 sequences listed, more than 20% were seen once. The V and J ends lost 3 bases and 2 bases, in that order; junction bases with no gene match: 4. Germline lookup yields CDR1 KGHSH and CDR2 LQKENI. The CDR3 is 15 residues long. The source is a male donor with ankylosing spondylitis or in good health (not recorded which). Sequencing was performed on blood, either unsorted or a sorted T cell fraction (not recorded which). The V gene is TRBV18, the J gene TRBJ1-3; 7 bases align to TRBD1. CDR3 in DNA: TGTGCCAGCTCACCGACCGGGACAGCTGGAAACACCATATATTTT. Translating gives CASSPTGTAGNTIYF.